The 19 T cell receptor beta chains in this list originate from one sample, sequenced in a study of PD-1 blockade in classical Hodgkin lymphoma. Produced via immunoSEQ multiplex PCR; TCRdb's table is partial and in-frame only. The data show 150,000 or so clones, with about 78% seen just once and roughly 9.2% held by the top ten. No patient escaped relapse after autologous stem cell transplantation, and brentuximab vedotin exposure varied. This sample comprised peripheral blood mononuclear cells (PBMCs), obtained before the second cycle of nivolumab. Every receptor here comes from a human donor with classical Hodgkin lymphoma.

The chain couples TRBV19 to TRBJ1-5; no firm D call. The CDR3 totals 18 residues. CDR1 is LNHDA, CDR2 SQIVND, per germline (reference sequence). V was shortened by 5 bases and J by 0 bases, with 20 bases between the two germline ends. The CDR3 reads CASSSWTVDVYSNQPQHF. The CDR3 DNA is TGTGCCAGTAGTTCGTGGACGGTCGATGTTTATAGCAATCAGCCCCAGCATTTT.

V is TRBV7-2 and J is TRBJ2-5, with a tentative D call TRBD2 (5 bases). Germline V gene lookup returns CDR1 SGHTA and CDR2 FQGNSA. V lost 5 bases to trimming and J lost 4 bases, with 20 bases between them. CDR3 length: 16 residues. For the CDR3, the DNA is TGTGCCAGCAGCCTCCGGACGGGAATCCTACGAGAGACCCAGTACTTC. It translates to CASSLRTGILRETQYF.

A single count supports this clone. This chain connects TRBV4-1 to TRBJ1-2; no clear D gene. CDR3 size: 14 residues. Trimming left V 1 base short and J 3 bases short, with 9 bases between. The germline gives CDR1 MGHRA, CDR2 YSYEKL. The CDR3 DNA reads TGCGCCAGCAGCCAAGTATCGGACTACTATGGCTACACCTTC. Its translation is CASSQVSDYYGYTF.

This clone was detected a few times. V is TRBV13 and J is TRBJ2-1; D is possibly TRBD1 (6 bases). CDR3 size: 14 residues. Per the germline V gene, CDR1 is PRHDT and CDR2 is FYEKMQ (reference sequence). Trimming pared 6 bases from V and 2 bases from J, leaving 11 bases between. Here the CDR3 DNA reads TGTGCCAGCAGTGATGGGACACCCTACAATGAGCAGTTCTTC. It yields the protein CASSDGTPYNEQFF.

The chain joins TRBV7-9 to TRBJ2-5; 9 bases agree with TRBD1. Germline V gene data show CDR1 as SEHNR and CDR2 as FQNEAQ (reference sequence). Trimming at V came to 4 bases and at J to 2 bases, leaving 5 bases not matched to a gene. The CDR3 extends over 15 amino acids. The chain's CDR3 is CASSYQGQGQETQYF. The CDR3 DNA sequence: TGTGCCAGCAGCTACCAAGGACAGGGGCAAGAGACCCAGTACTTC. Drawing the rest from reference TRBV7-9 and TRBJ2-5, the complete variable domain is DTGVSQNPRHKITKRGQNVTFRCDPISEHNRLYWYRQTLGQGPEFLTYFQNEAQLEKSRLLSDRFSAERPKGSFSTLEIQRTEQGDSAMYLCASSYQGQGQETQYFGPGTRLLVL.

This clone was detected only once. The V gene is TRBV9, the J gene TRBJ2-3; 13 bases map to TRBD2. The J segment lost 0 bases and the V segment lost 3 bases, leaving 4 bases of the junction unmatched. Germline assignment: CDR1 SGDLS and CDR2 YYNGEE. The CDR3 has 17 amino acids. CDR3 in DNA: TGTGCCAGCAGCGGGACTAGCGGGGGTTCTAGCACAGATACGCAGTATTTT. It specifies CASSGTSGGSSTDTQYF.

Only a few counts were recorded for this clone. This chain links TRBV6-5 with TRBJ2-5; D unclear. Germline values: CDR1 MNHEY, CDR2 SVGAGI. Trimming stripped 7 bases from V and 2 bases from J, with 14 bases between. This CDR3 is built from 14 residues. The CDR3 DNA sequence: TGTGCCAGCATCCTAACGAGAGAACAAGAGACCCAGTACTTC. As protein: CASILTREQETQYF.

In its sample, this clone was seen a few times. J is TRBJ1-1 and V is TRBV19, with TRBD1 as a possible D gene (6 bases). This CDR3 spans 16 amino acids. V lost 3 bases and J 5 bases, leaving 19 bases between the germline ends. Germline CDR1 LNHDA, CDR2 SQIVND (reference sequence). The CDR3 reads CASSIGGGGEKTEAFF. The DNA of the CDR3 is TGTGCCAGTAGTATTGGGGGCGGAGGGGAGAAAACTGAAGCTTTCTTT.

The V gene is TRBV7-3, the J gene TRBJ2-3; 7 bases line up with TRBD2. J was trimmed by 4 bases and V by 1 base; bases with no gene match: 5. The germline gives CDR1 SGHTA, CDR2 FQGTGA. The CDR3 is 15 amino acids. In DNA form, the CDR3 reads TGTGCCAGCAGCTTAAGGGGGGGACGGCCAGATACGCAGTATTTT. This sequence encodes CASSLRGGRPDTQYF. The complete variable domain, with remaining parts taken from reference TRBV7-3 and TRBJ2-3, reads GAGVSQTPSNKVTEKGKYVELRCDPISGHTALYWYRQSLGQGPEFLIYFQGTGAADDSGLPNDRFFAVRPEGSVSTLKIQRTERGDSAVYLCASSLRGGRPDTQYFGPGTRLTVL.

This chain connects TRBV7-9 to TRBJ2-1; TRBD2 matches 7 bases. V dropped 5 bases and J dropped 3; count of bases not matched to a gene: 1. The length of the CDR3 is 13 residues. The V gene's germline CDR1 is SEHNR and CDR2 FQNEAQ (reference sequence). The CDR3 sequence is CASSGRGYNEQFF. The CDR3 DNA sequence: TGTGCCAGCAGCGGGAGGGGCTACAATGAGCAGTTCTTC.

The sample holds one count of this clone. The chain joins TRBV10-3 to TRBJ2-7, with D possibly being TRBD1 or TRBD2 (5 bases each). CDR3 length: 12 amino acids. Per germline, CDR1 ENHRY and CDR2 SYGVKD. Trimming took off 0 bases at V and 10 bases at J, with 10 bases between the two ends. In DNA, the CDR3 is TGTGCCATCAGTGAGTCAGGGGACCGACAGTACTTC. Amino acid sequence: CAISESGDRQYF.

This clone showed up just once. The chain links TRBV6-5 to TRBJ1-2, with TRBD1 matching over 8 bases. CDR1 is MNHEY and CDR2 is SVGAGI in the germline V gene. This CDR3 is built from 15 residues. With 8 bases clipped from V and 6 bases from J, the junction kept 14 bases outside the gene matches. The chain's CDR3 is CASGRQGMRGDGYTF. As DNA, the CDR3 is TGTGCCAGCGGAAGACAGGGGATGAGAGGGGATGGCTACACCTTC.

The rearrangement links TRBV29-1 to TRBJ2-5; 9 positions agree with TRBD1. CDR1 and CDR2 from the germline V gene are SQVTM and ANQGSEA. The CDR3 sequence is 17 residues long. J was trimmed by 7 bases and V by 5 bases; bases with no gene match: 20. The CDR3 DNA sequence: TGCAGCGTTAGGAGGGGAGGGGGACAGGGCTCGGGGTGGACCCAGTACTTC. Its translation: CSVRRGGGQGSGWTQYF.

The chain employs TRBV4-2 and TRBJ2-3; TRBD2 agrees at 9 bases. Germline loops: CDR1 LGHNA, CDR2 YNFKEQ. V lost 4 bases to trimming and J lost 4 bases; unmatched junction nucleotides: 6. CDR3 length equals 15 residues. The CDR3 bases are TGTGCCAGCAGCCCCGTAGCGGGAGAGGCAGATACGCAGTATTTT. It translates to CASSPVAGEADTQYF.

The chain has TRBV18 and TRBJ1-2; no reliable D call. With 6 bases removed from V and 3 bases from J, the gap between germline ends came to 17 bases. The germline gives CDR1 KGHSH, CDR2 LQKENI. CDR3 size: 15 residues. The CDR3 here is CASSKGAQVDYGYTF. In DNA, the CDR3 is TGTGCCAGCTCTAAGGGAGCTCAGGTCGACTATGGCTACACCTTC.

This chain connects TRBV19 to TRBJ2-1; TRBD1 matches 10 bases. Trimming at V came to 5 bases and at J to 2 bases, leaving 3 bases not matched to a gene. Germline loops: CDR1 LNHDA, CDR2 SQIVND (reference sequence). The CDR3 totals 15 residues. CDR3 in amino acids: CASSRDRGTYNEQFF. CDR3 nucleotides: TGTGCCAGTAGTCGGGACAGGGGAACCTACAATGAGCAGTTCTTC.

This clone has a handful of counts. The chain is built from TRBV7-9 and TRBJ1-1, with D possibly TRBD1 on 6 matching bases. V shed 5 bases and J shed 4 bases, with 14 bases lying between them. The CDR3 is made up of 14 amino acids. Germline V gene data show CDR1 as SEHNR and CDR2 as FQNEAQ (reference sequence). The CDR3 nucleotides are TGTGCCAGCAGCCCCCAACAGGGATCCACTGAAGCTTTCTTT. Its protein product is CASSPQQGSTEAFF. The full variable domain, completed using reference TRBV7-9 and TRBJ1-1, is DTGVSQNPRHKITKRGQNVTFRCDPISEHNRLYWYRQTLGQGPEFLTYFQNEAQLEKSRLLSDRFSAERPKGSFSTLEIQRTEQGDSAMYLCASSPQQGSTEAFFGQGTRLTVV.

The rearrangement joins TRBV2 to TRBJ1-1; 8 bases fit TRBD1. V lost 2 bases, J lost 4 bases, and 6 bases stayed unmatched. Germline V CDR1 and CDR2: SNHLY, FYNNEI. This CDR3 comprises 15 residues. CDR3 sequence: CASSERQGAVTEAFF. The CDR3 nucleotides read TGTGCCAGCAGTGAAAGGCAGGGGGCCGTCACTGAAGCTTTCTTT. Drawing the rest from reference TRBV2 and TRBJ1-1, the complete variable domain is EPEVTQTPSHQVTQMGQEVILRCVPISNHLYFYWYRQILGQKVEFLVSFYNNEISEKSEIFDDQFSVERPDGSNFTLKIRSTKLEDSAMYFCASSERQGAVTEAFFGQGTRLTVV.

This sequence joins TRBV25-1 and TRBJ2-1; the D gene is possibly TRBD2 (6 bases). Germline loops: CDR1 MGHDK, CDR2 SYGVNS. V shed 6 bases and J shed 5 bases, with 11 bases lying between them. The CDR3 runs 13 residues. The chain's CDR3 is CASSGSWNNEQFF. CDR3 coding DNA: TGTGCCAGCAGCGGGAGCTGGAACAATGAGCAGTTCTTC.